Listed below are T cell receptor beta chains from one sample, sequenced in a study of cytomegalovirus exposure and HLA in healthy donors. Only in-frame clones appear in the TCRdb table, and some are missing; sequencing was by immunoSEQ multiplex PCR. The sample has 150,000 to 200,000 clones, about 81% seen once. The sequencing sample was made of PBMCs. The receptors were sampled from a man aged 18-30 years in good health and CMV-seronegative. CDR3s leave out the opening cysteine and the closing phenylalanine or tryptophan. The D gene is left open where the match is weak. A row's size may be missing; if present it is once, few, many or a size class.

abundance | d_gene | v_gene | CDR3aa
- | - | TRBV7-2 | ASSRPGTQY
- | - | TRBV11-2 | ASSLGPGAYNEQF
- | - | TRBV4-1 | ASSSYGGPGNTIY
- | TRBD1 | TRBV9 | ASSSRDRHSGELF
- | - | TRBV9 | ASSVGQGSNQPQH
- | - | TRBV7-6 | ASSLSTGGDGYT
few | - | TRBV10-3 | AISERQGNTEAF
- | - | TRBV11-3 | ASSPRQGTDTQY
once | - | TRBV5-6 | ASSLGQNTGELF
- | - | TRBV19 | ASSKAGGNTIY
- | TRBD2 | TRBV4-1 | ASSQDEWRGGNEQF
- | TRBD2 | TRBV4-3 | ASSQAPAGESYEQY
- | - | TRBV11-3 | ASSSITGLGTYNEQF
few | - | TRBV15 | ATSRAIVSGTGELF
- | TRBD2 | TRBV7-8 | ASRSLASGYNEQF
- | - | TRBV27 | ASSAGVAVYNEQF
- | - | TRBV9 | ASSEGVDWEQY
- | - | TRBV6-1 | ASTPMGQGVSPLH
- | TRBD1 | TRBV25-1 | ASSLRTGRGEKLF
once | - | TRBV30 | AWRGAGTEAF
- | - | TRBV9 | ASSVVAGSSGNTIY
- | - | TRBV7-2 | ASSPAARSSYEQY
- | TRBD1 | TRBV7-6 | ASSHRGRGLF
few | TRBD1 | TRBV6-5 | ASSYLGQATGELF
- | - | TRBV25-1 | ASSETDRISYGYT
few | TRBD1 | TRBV6-4 | ASSFKGATNEKLF
- | TRBD1 | TRBV7-8 | ASSSSRTGGQPQH
- | - | TRBV30 | AWTTGPTGYT
- | - | TRBV28 | ASRPSNYNQPQH
- | - | TRBV27 | ASSRLADNEQF
- | - | TRBV28 | ASLPHGLAQETQY
- | TRBD2 | TRBV19 | ASSIRGSGGAGEQY